Presented here are 9 T cell receptor beta chains from one specimen sequenced in a study of T cells in Graves' hyperthyroidism and ophthalmopathy. RNA transcripts served as the template for amplifying TCR beta CDR3 regions. HTBI primers were the set used in a first-round RT-PCR of the TCR CDR3. TCRdb reprocessed the multiplex PCR reads via MiXCR and lists one record per CDR3 protein. Altogether hundreds of thousands of distinct CDR3 sequences are present, under 15% being singletons, with the ten largest covering approximately 4.2%. Sequences were obtained from blood. These TCRs come from a woman aged 35 to 49 with Graves' ophthalmopathy.

A remark on this clonotype: A much larger clone lies a single base off, so this may be a read error. This chain connects TRBV12-3 or TRBV12-4 to TRBJ2-7, with a weak D call TRBD2 (6 bases). V dropped 8 bases and J dropped 3 bases, with 11 bases sitting between them. The CDR3 is made up of 12 amino acids. DNA of the CDR3: TGTGCCAGCGGGTATAGCGGCTACGAGCAGTACTTC. Translating gives CASGYSGYEQYF.

This chain uses TRBV6-2 or TRBV6-3 with TRBJ1-1; maybe TRBD1 (6 bases). The CDR3 covers 13 residues. Germline assignment: CDR1 MNHEY and CDR2 SVGEGT. V was pared by 11 bases and J by 1 base, with 14 bases between. CDR3 in DNA: TGTGCCGCATCCGGACAGCCGAACACTGAAGCTTTCTTT. Its translation: CAASGQPNTEAFF.

The V and J genes are TRBV27 and TRBJ2-5; 8 positions match TRBD2. Germline V CDR1 and CDR2: MNHEY, SMNVEV (reference sequence). The CDR3 covers 16 residues. Germline trimming cut 2 bases from V and 5 bases from J; bases unmatched to any gene: 10. In nucleotides, the CDR3 is TGTGCCAGCAGTTTAGCAGGACTAGCCTCTCTGGAGACCCAGTACTTC. Protein sequence: CASSLAGLASLETQYF.

The chain links TRBV13 to TRBJ2-6, with 14 nucleotides matching TRBD2. Losses at the gene ends were 2 bases for V and 0 bases for J; bases not matched to a gene: 6. This CDR3 spans 20 amino acids. The germline CDR1 and CDR2 sequences are PRHDT and FYEKMQ (reference sequence). The CDR3 region is CASSLNPGLAGVSGANVLTF. CDR3 DNA sequence: TGTGCCAGCAGCTTAAACCCGGGACTAGCGGGAGTCTCTGGGGCCAACGTCCTGACTTTC.

The V gene is TRBV20-1, the J gene TRBJ1-6; D gene uncertain. The germline CDR1 and CDR2 sequences are DFQATT and SNEGSKA (reference sequence). The CDR3 totals 12 residues. The ends were cut back, 5 bases at V and 7 bases at J, with 9 bases in the middle. The CDR3 region has the DNA TGCAGTGCTCCAGTCAAGAATTCACCCCTCCACTTT. It encodes CSAPVKNSPLHF.

The sample holds many counts of this clonotype. The V call is TRBV5-6, the J call TRBJ2-2; D is ambiguous. Between the trimmed V and J ends, which lost 4 bases and 6 bases, there was a span of 10 bases. Germline CDR1 and CDR2: SGHDT and YYEEEE. This CDR3 spans 13 amino acids. For the CDR3, the DNA is TGTGCCAGCAGCCAGTCAAAGTCCGGGGAGCTGTTTTTT. This sequence encodes CASSQSKSGELFF.

The chain is built from TRBV4-2 and TRBJ2-7; 13 bases align to TRBD2. Per germline, CDR1 LGHNA and CDR2 YNFKEQ. Trimming cost V 4 bases and J 4 bases; bases outside gene matches: 4. The CDR3 sequence is 15 residues long. In nucleotides, the CDR3 is TGTGCCAGCAGCCGGGGGACTAGCGGGATGTACGAGCAGTACTTC. It is translated as CASSRGTSGMYEQYF.

This clonotype was seen ten or more times. The V gene is TRBV27, the J gene TRBJ2-7; D is perhaps TRBD2 (5 bases). The CDR3 extends over 14 amino acids. V was pared by 2 bases and J by 6 bases, with 14 bases between. Germline V gene sequence: CDR1 MNHEY, CDR2 SMNVEV (reference sequence). This chain's CDR3 is CASSLAPSGIEQYF. In DNA, the CDR3 is TGTGCCAGCAGTTTAGCCCCCTCGGGGATCGAGCAGTACTTC.

The chain is built from TRBV6-1 and TRBJ2-5; 9 positions match TRBD2. In germline, CDR1 is MNHNS, CDR2 SASEGT. V lost 7 bases, J lost 6 bases, and 6 bases stayed unmatched. The CDR3 has 13 amino acids. The chain's CDR3 is CASNSGSWKTQYF. In nucleotides, the CDR3 is TGTGCCAGCAATAGCGGGAGTTGGAAGACCCAGTACTTC.